The sequence of this TCR beta chain was determined in a study of tumour-infiltrating T cells in Burkitt lymphoma. Study results and limitations: Several public clonotypes were shared across many Burkitt lymphoma patients.

The CDR3 covers 13 residues. The trim removed 5 bases at V and 8 bases at J, leaving 7 bases unmatched. Germline V gene lookup returns CDR1 SEHNR and CDR2 FQNEAQ (reference sequence). Only in-frame clones appear in the TCRdb table, and some are missing; sequencing was by immunoSEQ multiplex PCR. The sample contains 43,000 or so clones, roughly 30% of which appear only once. To note about this clone: No antigen is known for it.

The sequence was collected from a human donor with Burkitt lymphoma. The V gene is TRBV7-9, the J gene TRBJ1-1; 8 bases match TRBD1. Sequenced: tumor tissue. The CDR3 reads CASSQTGVKEAFF. CDR3 sequence (DNA): TGTGCCAGCAGCCAGACAGGGGTTAAGGAAGCTTTCTTT.